These 7 T cell receptor beta chains share one sample of origin, sequenced in a study of T-cell memory formation after mild COVID-19. TCRdb itself ran the 5' RACE reads through MiXCR, one entry per CDR3 protein. The table records 300,000 to 400,000 distinct CDR3 sequences, under 15% of them present only once. Material for sequencing was PBMCs or a T cell subset sorted from them (not recorded which). Receptor source: a man aged 18 to 29 who had mild COVID-19 (a few samples of this study predate the infection). Cell type and time point are not known.

This clonotype was seen repeatedly, ten times or more. The chain links TRBV25-1 to TRBJ2-7; TRBD2 is a possible D gene (6 bases). This CDR3 region has 14 residues. The V end lost 3 bases, the J end lost 5 bases, and 14 bases lay between the germline ends. Germline V CDR1 and CDR2: MGHDK, SYGVNS. The CDR3 DNA sequence: TGTGCCAGCAGTGATTCTAGCGTCGTCCACGAGCAGTACTTC. The encoded protein is CASSDSSVVHEQYF.

The V call is TRBV20-1, the J call TRBJ2-5; D tentatively reads TRBD1 or TRBD2 (5 bases each). This CDR3 has 14 amino acids. Germline V gene lookup returns CDR1 DFQATT and CDR2 SNEGSKA (reference sequence). Between the trimmed V and J ends, which lost 6 bases and 5 bases, there was a span of 19 bases. CDR3 residues: CSAPHGAAAETQYF. The CDR3, as DNA: TGCAGTGCCCCTCACGGGGCGGCCGCCGAGACCCAGTACTTC.

There are a few counts of this clonotype. V usage is TRBV27 and J usage is TRBJ1-5; 8 positions match TRBD1. CDR3 length: 19 residues. V trimming: 2 bases; J trimming: 3 bases; junction bases outside the gene matches: 15. Germline V CDR1 and CDR2: MNHEY, SMNVEV (reference sequence). CDR3 protein: CASSLLPRTGSFDNQPQHF. For the CDR3, the DNA is TGTGCCAGCAGTTTACTACCTCGGACAGGGAGTTTCGACAATCAGCCCCAGCATTTT.

This sequence joins TRBV6-1 and TRBJ2-6; D remains ambiguous. This CDR3 is built from 19 residues. Trimming took 3 bases from V and 0 from J, leaving 18 bases between them. Germline-derived CDR1 and CDR2 are MNHNS and SASEGT. CDR3 sequence reads: CASSDRSRLGTSGANVLTF. The CDR3 nucleotides read TGTGCCAGCAGTGACCGCTCTCGGTTGGGCACCTCTGGGGCCAACGTCCTGACTTTC.

This chain uses TRBV9 with TRBJ1-1; a weak D match, TRBD1 (6 bases). CDR1 and CDR2 (germline): SGDLS, YYNGEE. Trimming shortened V by 4 bases and J by 9 bases, and 19 bases separated the two germline ends. The length of the CDR3 is 14 residues. The CDR3 nucleotides are TGTGCCAGCAGCCCGGGGGCGGTCGACAGCCAAGCTTTCTTT. As protein: CASSPGAVDSQAFF.

This clonotype was observed a handful of times. J is TRBJ2-1 and V is TRBV9; TRBD2 matches at 10 bases. Per the germline V gene, CDR1 is SGDLS and CDR2 is YYNGEE. The trim removed 3 bases at V and 7 bases at J, leaving 7 bases unmatched. The CDR3 is 15 amino acids. The CDR3, as DNA: TGTGCCAGCAGCGACGATAGCGGGGGGAGGAATGAGCAGTTCTTC. As protein: CASSDDSGGRNEQFF.

The V and J genes are TRBV7-9 and TRBJ1-6; D not resolved. Trimming took 4 bases from V and 10 from J, leaving 17 bases between them. The CDR3 is made up of 15 amino acids. Germline-derived CDR1 and CDR2 are SEHNR and FQNEAQ (reference sequence). The DNA for the CDR3 is TGTGCCAGCAGCTATCTTCTCCGGACCGGCTCACCCCTCCACTTT. Residues: CASSYLLRTGSPLHF.